This passage covers 29 T cell receptor beta chains from one sample sequenced in a study of shared clonotypes between healthy human individuals. Sequencing used immunoSEQ multiplex PCR; TCRdb keeps in-frame clones, though not all of them. This sample has 500,000 to 700,000 clones, with 85% to 95% found just once. CD8 cells regarded as naive lacked CD45RO, were positively chosen for CCR7, and omitted terminally differentiated effector memory CD45RA+ cells. Sequenced material: naive CD8+ T cells sorted from blood. The receptors originated from a woman aged 25 to 39 in good health.

Details on this clone: Other DNA sequences in this specimen translate into the identical CDR3. This chain joins TRBV9 and TRBJ2-7, with 8 bases lining up with TRBD1. This CDR3 region has 13 residues. CDR1 and CDR2 (germline): SGDLS, YYNGEE. V dropped 0 bases and J dropped 7; count of bases not matched to a gene: 3. CDR3 coding DNA: TGTGCCAGCAGCGTAGGGACAGGGAGGGAGCAGTACTTC. It codes for CASSVGTGREQYF.

This rearrangement joins TRBV28 to TRBJ2-7; 9 nucleotides match TRBD2. Germline V lookup: CDR1 MDHEN, CDR2 SYDVKM. V lost 6 bases and J lost 2; bases outside the gene matches: 8. The CDR3 has 15 residues. CDR3 DNA: TGTGCCAGCAGCCCTAGCGGGACAGCTGCCTACGAGCAGTACTTC. Translating it yields CASSPSGTAAYEQYF.

The chain is built from TRBV28 and TRBJ1-2; D gene unclear. The CDR3 length is 13 residues. The V gene lost 6 bases and the J gene lost 6 bases, with 14 bases spanning the gap. Germline lookup yields CDR1 MDHEN and CDR2 SYDVKM. The CDR3 loop reads CASRPRLVDGYTF. DNA of the CDR3: TGTGCCAGCAGACCAAGACTCGTCGATGGCTACACCTTC.

This rearrangement joins TRBV2 to TRBJ1-5, with 7 bases matching TRBD1. CDR3 length: 13 amino acids. CDR1 and CDR2 (germline): SNHLY, FYNNEI. J gave up 0 bases and V 8 bases, and 1 base lay outside the gene matches. The CDR3 spells CASGDSSNQPQHF. CDR3 in DNA: TGTGCCAGCGGGGACAGTAGCAATCAGCCCCAGCATTTT. The complete variable domain, with remaining parts taken from reference TRBV2 and TRBJ1-5, reads EPEVTQTPSHQVTQMGQEVILRCVPISNHLYFYWYRQILGQKVEFLVSFYNNEISEKSEIFDDQFSVERPDGSNFTLKIRSTKLEDSAMYFCASGDSSNQPQHFGDGTRLSIL.

This chain uses TRBV15 with TRBJ1-1, with D uncertain. The ends were cut back, 5 bases at V and 1 base at J, with 8 bases in the middle. Germline loops: CDR1 LNHNV, CDR2 YYDKDF (reference sequence). The CDR3 is 13 residues long. The CDR3 nucleotides read TGTGCCACCAGCGGAGTACCGAACACTGAAGCTTTCTTT. It translates to CATSGVPNTEAFF. The full variable domain, with the rest looked up from reference TRBV15 and TRBJ1-1, is DAMVIQNPRYQVTQFGKPVTLSCSQTLNHNVMYWYQQKSSQAPKLLFHYYDKDFNNEADTPDNFQSRRPNTSFCFLDIRSPGLGDTAMYLCATSGVPNTEAFFGQGTRLTVV.

This chain uses TRBV27 with TRBJ2-7; no clear D gene. Trimming removed 6 bases at V and 6 bases at J, with 9 bases between. Germline loops: CDR1 MNHEY, CDR2 SMNVEV (reference sequence). The CDR3 spans 11 residues. The CDR3 nucleotides are TGTGCCAGCAGCTACCCTACCGAGCAGTACTTC. It is translated as CASSYPTEQYF.

J is TRBJ2-3 and V is TRBV7-9, with 11 bases that match TRBD1. CDR3 size: 14 residues. Germline CDR1 and CDR2: SEHNR and FQNEAQ (reference sequence). The V and J ends lost 6 bases and 5 bases, in that order; junction bases with no gene match: 4. CDR3 protein: CASSWTGGKDTQYF. The CDR3 DNA follows: TGTGCCAGCAGTTGGACAGGGGGCAAAGATACGCAGTATTTT.

CDR3 in amino acids: CATSGTTNEKLFF. The CDR3, as DNA: TGTGCCACCAGTGGGACAACTAATGAAAAACTGTTTTTT. The chain employs TRBV15 and TRBJ1-4; D gene ambiguous. V was pared by 6 bases and J by 0 bases, with 5 bases between. The germline V gene has CDR1 LNHNV and CDR2 YYDKDF (reference sequence). The length of the CDR3 is 13 residues.

Details on this clone: This sample also contains other DNA sequences that code for the same CDR3. The rearrangement links TRBV27 to TRBJ2-7; 10 nucleotides agree with TRBD2. The CDR3 length is 15 residues. Looked up from germline, CDR1 is MNHEY and CDR2 is SMNVEV (reference sequence). J lost 4 bases, V lost 2 bases, and 5 bases had no gene match. The CDR3 sequence is CASSLGASGSYEQYF. For the CDR3, the DNA is TGTGCCAGCAGTTTAGGGGCTAGCGGGAGTTACGAGCAGTACTTC.

The gene calls are TRBV10-2 and TRBJ2-2; 9 bases match TRBD1. J lost 5 bases, V lost 6 bases, and 13 bases had no gene match. This CDR3 is 17 amino acids long. Germline V CDR1 and CDR2: WSHSY, SAAADI. In DNA form, the CDR3 reads TGCGCCAGCAGGGACGAACCGGGACAGGGAGGAACCGGGGAGCTGTTTTTT. Protein product: CASRDEPGQGGTGELFF.

A single count supports this clone. J is TRBJ2-7 and V is TRBV15; 11 nucleotides match TRBD2. The V segment lost 3 bases and the J segment 5 bases; nucleotides outside the gene matches: 6. CDR3 length: 15 amino acids. Germline V CDR1 and CDR2: LNHNV, YYDKDF (reference sequence). CDR3 DNA: TGTGCCACCAGCAGCGGGACTAGCGGTCCCAACGAGCAGTACTTC. As protein: CATSSGTSGPNEQYF.

V is TRBV29-1 and J is TRBJ1-2, with a weak D call TRBD1 (5 bases). This CDR3 has 14 amino acids. Germline-derived CDR1 and CDR2 are SQVTM and ANQGSEA. V lost 7 bases and J lost 1, with 16 bases in between. CDR3 protein: CSAGLRDGNYGYTF. The CDR3 bases are TGCAGCGCTGGACTCCGGGACGGTAACTATGGCTACACCTTC.

The rearrangement links TRBV29-1 to TRBJ2-7; 8 nucleotides line up with TRBD2. CDR3 length: 14 residues. J gave up 0 bases and V 2 bases, and 3 bases lay outside the gene matches. The germline CDR1 and CDR2 sequences are SQVTM and ANQGSEA. CDR3 region: CSVERAGDSYEQYF. The CDR3 coding sequence is TGCAGCGTTGAACGAGCGGGAGACTCCTACGAGCAGTACTTC.

V usage is TRBV15 and J usage is TRBJ2-4; 11 nucleotides line up with TRBD2. The CDR3 sequence is 18 residues long. Germline CDR1 LNHNV, CDR2 YYDKDF (reference sequence). V was pared by 4 bases and J by 8 bases, with 16 bases of the junction left unmatched. In DNA, the CDR3 is TGTGCCACCAGCATACCAGGGACTAGCGGTCCCGGGGGGGACATTCAGTACTTC. Translation gives CATSIPGTSGPGGDIQYF.

The chain has TRBV10-3 and TRBJ2-1; TRBD2 might be the D (5 bases). The CDR3 extends over 17 amino acids. V lost 0 bases and J lost 0, with 12 bases in between. Per germline, CDR1 ENHRY and CDR2 SYGVKD. In DNA, the CDR3 is TGTGCCATCAGTGAGTCCTCCCGCGGGCGCTCCTACAATGAGCAGTTCTTC. Its protein is CAISESSRGRSYNEQFF.

The chain uses TRBV2 and TRBJ2-1; the D gene is possibly TRBD2 (6 bases). Germline loops: CDR1 SNHLY, CDR2 FYNNEI. The length of the CDR3 is 15 residues. The V and J ends lost 3 bases and 4 bases respectively, with 13 bases between them. CDR3 DNA: TGTGCCAGCAGTGATACGTCTAGCGAGTACAATGAGCAGTTCTTC. As protein: CASSDTSSEYNEQFF.

This clone appeared once. CDR3 protein: CASSLGGLAGGPKGSEQYF. CDR3 bases: TGTGCCAGCAGCTTAGGGGGACTAGCGGGAGGACCGAAAGGTAGCGAGCAGTACTTC. The gene calls are TRBV11-2 and TRBJ2-7, with 15 bases fitting TRBD2. Germline-derived CDR1 and CDR2 are SGHAT and FQNNGV. V dropped 1 base and J dropped 6; count of bases not matched to a gene: 13. The CDR3 consists of 19 residues. Looking up the rest from reference TRBV11-2 and TRBJ2-7 gives the full variable domain: EAGVAQSPRYKIIEKRQSVAFWCNPISGHATLYWYQQILGQGPKLLIQFQNNGVVDDSQLPKDRFSAERLKGVDSTLKIQPAKLEDSAVYLCASSLGGLAGGPKGSEQYFGPGTRLTVT.

V is TRBV7-8 and J is TRBJ2-2, with D perhaps given as TRBD1 or TRBD2 (6 bases each). The germline V gene has CDR1 SGHVS and CDR2 FQNEAQ. V shed 7 bases and J shed 6 bases, with 18 bases lying between them. The CDR3 runs 15 residues. This CDR3 is CASTPLEGGPGELFF. CDR3 nucleotides: TGTGCCAGCACCCCGTTGGAAGGGGGGCCCGGGGAGCTGTTTTTT.

The chain carries TRBV28 and TRBJ2-1; the D gene is possibly TRBD1 (6 bases). The CDR3 runs 15 residues. Looked up from germline, CDR1 is MDHEN and CDR2 is SYDVKM. Trimming took 3 bases from V and 6 from J, leaving 15 bases between them. The CDR3 DNA is TGTGCCAGCAGTTTTGACGGGACAACCGGCAATGAGCAGTTCTTC. This encodes CASSFDGTTGNEQFF.

This chain uses TRBV11-3 with TRBJ2-7; D perhaps matches TRBD2 (5 bases). The CDR3 has 14 amino acids. Germline values: CDR1 SGHNT, CDR2 YENEEA. Trimming removed 5 bases at V and 0 bases at J, with 11 bases between. The CDR3, as DNA: TGTGCCAGCAGCCCGTACCGGGACTCCTACGAGCAGTACTTC. It translates to CASSPYRDSYEQYF.

This chain connects TRBV19 to TRBJ2-7; D might be TRBD2 (5 bases). The CDR3 totals 14 residues. Trimming took 5 bases from V and 1 from J, leaving 12 bases between them. From germline, CDR1 is LNHDA and CDR2 SQIVND (reference sequence). CDR3 nucleotide sequence: TGTGCCAGTAGTGTTTTGAGCGGTTCCTACGAGCAGTACTTC. Translation: CASSVLSGSYEQYF.

The genes are TRBV4-1 and TRBJ1-1; 12 bases are shared with TRBD1. V shed 0 bases, J shed 6 bases, and the junction held 5 bases outside the gene matches. The germline V gene has CDR1 MGHRA and CDR2 YSYEKL. This CDR3 is built from 16 residues. The CDR3 protein is CASSQDPGQGASEAFF. The CDR3 nucleotides are TGCGCCAGCAGCCAAGATCCGGGACAGGGGGCCTCTGAAGCTTTCTTT.

This clone was detected only once. V is TRBV27 and J is TRBJ1-2; no clear D. The CDR3 is 11 amino acids. Trimming took off 6 bases at V and 6 bases at J, with 8 bases between the two ends. Per the germline V gene, CDR1 is MNHEY and CDR2 is SMNVEV (reference sequence). CDR3 sequence reads: CASRSYDGYTF. DNA of the CDR3: TGTGCCAGCAGATCCTACGATGGCTACACCTTC.

The chain carries TRBV29-1 and TRBJ2-3, with D perhaps matching TRBD1 or TRBD2 (5 bases each). From germline, CDR1 is SQVTM and CDR2 ANQGSEA. This CDR3 comprises 14 residues. V was clipped by 2 bases and J by 3 bases, with 12 bases between them. CDR3 amino acids: CSVERGDGTDTQYF. CDR3 coding DNA: TGCAGCGTTGAAAGAGGGGATGGGACAGATACGCAGTATTTT.

V gene TRBV27 combines with J gene TRBJ1-1; no clear D. The CDR3 extends over 15 amino acids. Germline V gene lookup returns CDR1 MNHEY and CDR2 SMNVEV (reference sequence). V lost 5 bases, J lost 3 bases, and 16 bases lay in between. CDR3 region: CASSPLGLSDTEAFF. CDR3 DNA: TGTGCCAGCAGTCCTCTCGGGCTCTCGGACACTGAAGCTTTCTTT.

This clone was found a few times. The chain employs TRBV19 and TRBJ1-5; D gene unclear. The ends were cut back, 8 bases at V and 2 bases at J, with 10 bases in the middle. The length of the CDR3 is 13 residues. Per germline, CDR1 LNHDA and CDR2 SQIVND (reference sequence). In nucleotides, the CDR3 is TGTGCCAGTTCTGAGTGGGGCAATCAGCCCCAGCATTTT. Translating it yields CASSEWGNQPQHF.

This chain links TRBV11-2 with TRBJ2-1, with 9 bases identical to TRBD2. This CDR3 contains 15 residues. The germline V gene encodes CDR1 SGHAT and CDR2 FQNNGV. J was trimmed by 4 bases and V by 3 bases; bases with no gene match: 4. CDR3 DNA: TGTGCCAGCAGCTTCGGCGGGAGGGGGTACAATGAGCAGTTCTTC. Translated, it gives CASSFGGRGYNEQFF.

The chain carries TRBV11-2 and TRBJ2-7; TRBD2 might be the D (6 bases). CDR1 is SGHAT and CDR2 is FQNNGV in the germline V gene. The V end was cut by 5 bases, the J end by 0 bases, with 23 bases between. CDR3 size: 18 residues. CDR3 in DNA: TGTGCCAGCAGCGGCGGGACGGTGAATGCGGGACCCTCCTACGAGCAGTACTTC. Translating gives CASSGGTVNAGPSYEQYF.

V and J are TRBV7-8 and TRBJ1-4; no definite D call. CDR3 size: 13 residues. Trimming pared 5 bases from V and 13 bases from J, leaving 17 bases between. Germline CDR1 SGHVS, CDR2 FQNEAQ. The CDR3 protein is CASSPQSSGLLFF. For the CDR3, the DNA is TGTGCCAGCAGCCCACAGAGTAGTGGACTACTGTTTTTT.